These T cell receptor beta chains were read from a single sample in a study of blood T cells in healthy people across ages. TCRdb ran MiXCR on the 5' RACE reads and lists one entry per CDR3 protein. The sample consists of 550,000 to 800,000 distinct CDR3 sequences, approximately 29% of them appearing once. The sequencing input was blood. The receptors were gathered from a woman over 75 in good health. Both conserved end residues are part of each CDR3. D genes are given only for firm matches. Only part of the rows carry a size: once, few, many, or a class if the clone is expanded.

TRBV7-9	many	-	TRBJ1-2	TGTGCCAGCAGCTCCGGAGATGAACCTTTCTATGGCTACACCTTC	CASSSGDEPFYGYTF
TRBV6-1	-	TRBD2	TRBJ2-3	TGTGCCAGCAGTGCCTATAGCGGGGGCCGCACAGATACGCAGTATTTT	CASSAYSGGRTDTQYF
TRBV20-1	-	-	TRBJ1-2	TGCAGTGCTAGCGGGGGGGGCTCTAACTATGGCTACACCTTC	CSASGGGSNYGYTF
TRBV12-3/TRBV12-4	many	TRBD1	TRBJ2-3	TGTGCCAGCAGGGAGACAGGGCAAAGTACAGATACGCAGTATTTT	CASRETGQSTDTQYF
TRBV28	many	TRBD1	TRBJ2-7	TGTGCCAGCACCAATGGGGGACAGACCTACGAGCAGTACTTC	CASTNGGQTYEQYF
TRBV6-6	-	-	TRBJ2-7	TGTGCCAGCAGTTACGAGGGGGGTTACAATGAGCAGTACTTC	CASSYEGGYNEQYF
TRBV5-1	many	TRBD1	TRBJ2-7	TGCGCCAGCAGCTTTAAGGGACAGGGAACGGGCGAGCAGTACTTC	CASSFKGQGTGEQYF
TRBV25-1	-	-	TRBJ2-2	TGTGCCAGCAGTGACCGATCGCGAAACGCCGGGGAGCTGTTTTTT	CASSDRSRNAGELFF
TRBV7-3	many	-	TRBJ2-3	TGTGCCAGCAGCTCGGGGGGCTCAAAAGGGGATACGCAGTATTTT	CASSSGGSKGDTQYF
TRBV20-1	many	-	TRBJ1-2	TGCAGTGCCAAGATGAGATCGGAGTTCTATGGCTACACCTTC	CSAKMRSEFYGYTF
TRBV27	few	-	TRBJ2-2	TGTGCCAGCAGTTTATCGAGCCCCTTGGGGGCGAACACCGGGGAGCTGTTTTTT	CASSLSSPLGANTGELFF
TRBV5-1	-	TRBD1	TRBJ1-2	TGCGCCTGCAGACCACGACAGGGATCCTCGACTGACGGCTATGGCTACACCTTC	CACRPRQGSSTDGYGYTF
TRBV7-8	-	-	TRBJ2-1	TGTGCCAGCAGCGGTCGGATACGGTACAATGAGCAGTTCTTC	CASSGRIRYNEQFF
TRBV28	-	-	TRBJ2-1	TGTGCCAGCAGTCCGATTAGGGGCCTTTCCTACAATGAGCAGTTCTTC	CASSPIRGLSYNEQFF
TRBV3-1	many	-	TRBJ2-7	TGTGCCAGCAGCCAAGGGGGCAAGCAGGAGCAGTACTTC	CASSQGGKQEQYF
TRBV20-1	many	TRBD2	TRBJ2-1	TGCAGTGCTACGGGGGGGCTTTTCAATGAGCAGTTCTTC	CSATGGLFNEQFF
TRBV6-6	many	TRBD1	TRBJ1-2	TGTGCCAGCAGCACCAAAGGGACAGCGGACGGGGGCTACACCTTC	CASSTKGTADGGYTF
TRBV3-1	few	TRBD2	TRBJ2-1	TGTGCCAGCATATCGGGAGGCAATGAGCAGTTCTTC	CASISGGNEQFF
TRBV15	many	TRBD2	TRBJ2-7	TGTGCCACCAGCAGGGGACTAGCGGCTACCTACGAGCAGTACTTC	CATSRGLAATYEQYF
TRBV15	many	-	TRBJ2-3	TGTGCCACCAGCCCAAGAGGCAGGGGCGCGGATACGCAGTATTTT	CATSPRGRGADTQYF
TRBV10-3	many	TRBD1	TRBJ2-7	TGTGCCATCACTGAGGGACAGGGGGGGGACGAGCAGTACTTC	CAITEGQGGDEQYF
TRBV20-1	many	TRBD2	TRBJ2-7	TGCAGTGCCTCTAGGGGGACTAGCGGGGGGTACGAGCAGTACTTC	CSASRGTSGGYEQYF
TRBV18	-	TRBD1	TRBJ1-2	TGTGCCAGCTCAGAGGGACAGAGGCAGAACTATGGCTACACCTTC	CASSEGQRQNYGYTF
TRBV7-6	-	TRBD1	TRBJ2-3	TGTGCCAGCAGCATAAGCACAGGGGAGATTAGCACAGATACGCAGTATTTT	CASSISTGEISTDTQYF
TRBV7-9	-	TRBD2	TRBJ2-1	TGTGCCAGCAGCTGGGGGGGACTAGCGGGGTTGTTCTTC	CASSWGGLAGLFF
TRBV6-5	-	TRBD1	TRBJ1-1	TGTGCCAGCAGTCGCGGACAGGGAAGGTCAGCTTTCTTT	CASSRGQGRSAFF
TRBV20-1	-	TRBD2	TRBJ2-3	TGCAGCACATACAATATTCTAGCGGGGGGCACAGATACGCAGTATTTT	CSTYNILAGGTDTQYF
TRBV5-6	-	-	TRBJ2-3	TGTGCCAGCAGCTTGGGGACTATGGGCACAGATACGCAGTATTTT	CASSLGTMGTDTQYF
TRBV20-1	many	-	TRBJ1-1	TGCAGTGCTAGAGCCCCCTCGGACACTGAAGCTTTCTTT	CSARAPSDTEAFF
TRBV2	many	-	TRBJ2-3	TGTGCCAGCACAGAGCTTGGGGATACGCAGTATTTT	CASTELGDTQYF
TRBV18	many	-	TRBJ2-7	TGTGCCAGCTCACCATCTAGGCCGGGCGGGGAGCAGTACTTC	CASSPSRPGGEQYF
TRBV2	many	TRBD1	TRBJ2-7	TGTGCCAGCAGTGAACAGGGGGCCCTGACCTACGAGCAGTACTTC	CASSEQGALTYEQYF
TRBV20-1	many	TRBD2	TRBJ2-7	TGCAGTGCTAGAGACCTAGCGGGGTACGAGCAGTACTTC	CSARDLAGYEQYF
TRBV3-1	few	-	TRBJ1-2	TGTGCCAGCGGAACGGGGGGGGCGAGCGCGAATGGCTACACCTTC	CASGTGGASANGYTF
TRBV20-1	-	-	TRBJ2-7	TGCAGCCCCAGGCGGAGGAGCTCCTACAATGAGCAGTACTTC	CSPRRRSSYNEQYF
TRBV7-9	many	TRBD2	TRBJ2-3	TGTGCCAGCAGCCTCGGGACTAGCGTGACTAGCACAGATACGCAGTATTTT	CASSLGTSVTSTDTQYF